The text below deals with one T cell receptor beta chain. Its antigen is still unknown. TCRdb's copy holds only in-frame clones and misses some; the assay was immunoSEQ multiplex PCR. The top ten hold roughly an eighth of the sample, which has about 10,000 clones, around 62% seen once. This sample stems from a study of CD4+ T cells in melanoma. The germline V gene has CDR1 MNHNS and CDR2 SASEGT. This CDR3 has 14 residues. Trimming cost V 7 bases and J 2 bases, with 12 bases left between them. Findings of the study overall: A reported correlation linked neoantigen-specific CD4+ T cells to CD8+, macrophage and B cell function.

The sequenced sample was cells from a culture (not recorded whether cultured in vitro). The clonotype comes from a human donor with melanoma. This chain uses TRBV6-1 with TRBJ1-5; D call uncertain. DNA for the CDR3: TGTGCCAGCAAGTCCAGGCAGGGCAATCAGCCCCAGCATTTT. Protein product: CASKSRQGNQPQHF.